The clone carrying this T cell receptor beta chain has just a few counts. Its target is not known. Here the gene names and germline are mouse. Read coverage stops 4 residues before the CDR3 terminus; the germline J gene supplies the remainder. The V and J ends lost 1 base and 3 bases, in that order; junction bases with no gene match: 2. This CDR3 is 14 amino acids long. Germline V gene lookup returns CDR1 SGHDT and CDR2 FRDEAV. This sample is drawn from a study of CD8+ T cells in alopecia areata. Overall study findings and caveats: Normal scalp showed lower clonality than lesional scalp, especially alopecia totalis/universalis. Mice gave a clearer picture of TCR sharing than patients did, possibly for HLA-related reasons.

The sorting of pooled cutaneous lymph node cells relied on CD4, CD8alpha, NKG2D, NKG2ACE and other markers. RNA, once extracted, was reverse transcribed into cDNA for use as the sequencing template. Sequencing was performed with immunoSEQ multiplex PCR; in TCRdb, only in-frame clones are kept and a portion is missing. The sample was found to contain more than 250,000 clones, and every one recurs. The source is a C3H/HeJ mouse with alopecia areata. The strain is characterized by the MHC haplotype H2-k. Sequencing used CD4+ T cells sorted from a lymph node. The chain has TRBV14 and TRBJ2-7; TRBD2 matches 9 bases. CDR3 sequence: CASSFGWGGYEQYF. The sequenced part of the CDR3 DNA is TGTGCCAGCAGTTTCGGCTGGGGGGGCTAT.